This T cell receptor beta chain was sequenced in a study of blood T cell repertoires in COVID-19. Profiled with immunoSEQ multiplex PCR; TCRdb holds only in-frame clones, not every one. The table has 300,000 to 350,000 clones, around 90% seen once; the top ten hold about 7%. Seattle cases were enrolled at active infection and followed longitudinally. The sample consisted of peripheral blood. The clonotype was recovered from a woman in her 30s with COVID-19, enrolled during active disease.

Here the CDR3 DNA reads TGTGCCAGTAGTATGCTTACTAGCGGGAGGGACGAGCAGTACTTC. This translates into CASSMLTSGRDEQYF. V is TRBV19 and J is TRBJ2-7; 13 nucleotides line up with TRBD2. The CDR3 consists of 15 residues. Per the germline V gene, CDR1 is LNHDA and CDR2 is SQIVND (reference sequence). Trimming took 3 bases from V and 5 from J; bases not matched to a gene: 4.